This TCR beta chain was obtained from a study of blood T cells in healthy people across ages (dated by TCRdb to 2013 to 2016). Context from the whole study: Template switching captured roughly one uniquely barcoded TCR beta cDNA molecule per two T cells in model experiments. Donors were grouped into four age groups: young (average roughly 17 years), middle-aged (39), aged (about 60) and long-lived (about 90). The study analyzed two additional independent replicas of 1 million unique cDNA reads from the same blood draw for two donors, one aged 18 to 30 and one aged 80 or older. Age-related changes in TCR beta repertoire diversity were measured in the study by deep sequencing normalized with unique cDNA molecular identifiers. On the study overall, not on this receptor specifically: Because the CMV infection status of the donors was unknown, age-related changes in expanded clonotypes may potentially have been confounded. Bulk unsorted PBMC profiling prevented conclusive comparison of naive and antigen-experienced compartments. Estimates of total diversity from one million sequenced T cells were regarded as lower bounds and underestimates. As age increased, observed TCR beta diversity per million T cells dropped in a roughly linear way, and a significant reduction was already evident by age 40. The percentage of naive T cells measured by flow cytometry correlated strongly with observed TCR beta diversity. Compared with the aged group, the long-lived group had more naive CD4+ T cells, fewer expanded clones and increased TCR diversity, suggesting age selection.

Receptor amplification or capture employed 5' RACE. This sample was sequenced with an Illumina HiSeq 2500. A second PCR of about 7 to 12 cycles was run with a J-beta primer mix and a sample-barcoded 5' primer. A unique molecular identifier was introduced onto each TCR beta cDNA molecule by a template-switch 5' adaptor carrying 12 random nucleotides. Each sample yielded at least 2.5 million CDR3-containing paired-end reads. First-strand cDNA synthesis was performed from all RNA using the Mint cDNA synthesis kit, with priming by a TRBC-specific oligonucleotide. Following uracil-DNA glycosylase treatment, all cDNA underwent a first 18-cycle PCR with the universal primers M1SS and BC2_uni_R. Per the source publication's procedure: For normalization, 1 million high-quality reads were randomly selected from each sample, with every read carrying a distinct molecular identifier. Instead of being binned into consensus sequences, reads with shared molecular identifiers were discarded. MiTCR, with a Q25 quality threshold and the strictest error-elimination algorithm, was used for CDR3 identification, clonotype clustering and error correction. A nonparametric unseen species model using Euler transformation provided a lower-bound estimate of total TCR beta diversity. TCRdb redid the processing of the public reads, applying fastp at Q25 and MiXCR, and retained in-frame beta chains. Each CDR3 protein appears once, grouped with its most common genes and DNA. For this entry, the V and J calls and clone size follow TCRdb and not the study's own pipeline. The sample records over 750,000 distinct CDR3 sequences, roughly 25% of which are singletons. Roughly 9% of the sample is held by the ten biggest clonotypes.

The approximately 39 donors, aged about 6 to 95 years, were systemically healthy Caucasian individuals from Russia. Ten milliliters of peripheral blood were drawn from each donor into EDTA-treated Vacutainer tubes. Ficoll-Paque density-gradient centrifugation was used to isolate PBMCs, with at least 6.5 million per sample. Trizol reagent was used to extract total RNA from PBMCs, with at least 5.5 micrograms per sample. For every donor, flow cytometry on a PBMC aliquot measured the percentage of naive CD45RAhigh/CD27high T cells. This clonotype was counted a few times. Its antigen specificity is not known. There are no base qualities to consult, and no much larger clone falls within one base. CDR1 MNHEY and CDR2 SVGEGT are derived from the germline V gene. After removal of 4 bases from V and 5 bases from J, the junction retains 8 bases not matched to a gene. The cysteine opens and the phenylalanine closes a CDR3 of 16 amino acids. The CDR3 DNA has 48 bases and is translated from base 1.

Another study also made use of these data, one on T cells of mothers and their children. The second source states: Donors were nine systemically healthy Caucasian individuals: three mothers and their six children. cDNA synthesis consumed the entire amount of extracted RNA, loaded at 1.5 ug RNA in each 15 ul reaction. In the second PCR, the M1S primer introduced both the sample barcodes and 2-4 random nucleotides. Each mother yielded over 8.5 million TCR beta CDR3 reads and each child roughly 3 million reads. Thymic selection similarly shapes TCR recombination output in related and unrelated pairs, with minor effect from inherited differences. Related mother-child pairs always showed normalized repertoire overlap that was slightly higher than in unrelated mother-child pairs, though the difference was never significant. No persistent microchimeric T cell clones were found, with a detection sensitivity of approximately 94 clones per million clonotypes. To look for features that set related mother-child pairs apart from unrelated individuals, the researchers ran deep NGS to compare the TCR beta repertoires of mothers and children. The mean age was 40 +/- 4 years for the mothers and roughly 11 +/- 4 years for the children. After adapter ligation with NEBNext reagents, the libraries were sequenced on Illumina HiSeq 2000 with 100+100 nt paired-end reads. Mother and child libraries were prepared a month apart and sequenced in separate runs to prevent cross-contamination. Each donor had between roughly 500,000 and 2,200,000 distinct TCR beta clonotypes identified. Naive TCR beta clonotypes were estimated from low-frequency clonotypes matched to each donor's FACS-determined naive share, without sorting.

The sequenced sample was blood. This TCR was recovered from a boy younger than 18 in good health. The chain employs TRBV6-2 or TRBV6-3 and TRBJ2-2; a stretch of 9 junction bases matches TRBD1. The nucleotide sequence is TGTGCCAGCAGTTCCACCGGGACAGGGTATACCGGGGAGCTGTTTTTT. Translation gives CASSSTGTGYTGELFF.